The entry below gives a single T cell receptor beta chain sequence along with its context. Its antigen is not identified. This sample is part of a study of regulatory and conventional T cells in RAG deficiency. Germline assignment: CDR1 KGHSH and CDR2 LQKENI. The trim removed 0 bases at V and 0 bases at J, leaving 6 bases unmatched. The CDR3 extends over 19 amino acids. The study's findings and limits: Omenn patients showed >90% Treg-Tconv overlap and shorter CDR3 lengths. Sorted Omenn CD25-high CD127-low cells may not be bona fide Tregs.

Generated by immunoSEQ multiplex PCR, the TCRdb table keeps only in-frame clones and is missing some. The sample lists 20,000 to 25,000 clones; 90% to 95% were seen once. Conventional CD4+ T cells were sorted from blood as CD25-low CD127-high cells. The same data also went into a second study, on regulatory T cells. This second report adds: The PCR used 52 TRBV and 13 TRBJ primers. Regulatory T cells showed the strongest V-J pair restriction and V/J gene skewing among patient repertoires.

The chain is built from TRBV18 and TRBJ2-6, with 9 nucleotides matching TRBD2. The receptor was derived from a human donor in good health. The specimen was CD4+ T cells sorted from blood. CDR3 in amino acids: CASSPPGLAQSSGANVLTF. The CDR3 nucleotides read TGTGCCAGCTCACCACCGGGACTAGCACAGAGCTCTGGGGCCAACGTCCTGACTTTC.